This paragraph reports one T cell receptor (beta chain). The sample originates from a study of blood T cell repertoires in COVID-19. Across the whole study: The United States, Italy and Spain were the sources of the acute and convalescent COVID-19 samples. PBMCs, B-cell-depleted T cells, or T cells were the source of the cDNA or gDNA that made up the material.

The CDR3 extends over 15 amino acids. Germline V gives CDR1 LGHNA, CDR2 YSLEER. The germline V and J ends were trimmed by 0 bases and 7 bases, with 10 bases remaining between them. The authors' processing: Amplification of reference gene primers provided the estimated nucleated cell counts. Produced via immunoSEQ multiplex PCR; TCRdb's table is partial and in-frame only. From that table come the V and J calls and clone size; the DNA was used to work out D and trimming. The sample has 210,000 or so clones; approximately 85% are singletons. The source material was peripheral blood. This TCR derives from a man aged 50 or older with COVID-19, enrolled during active disease. The gene calls are TRBV4-3 and TRBJ1-6; D may be TRBD1 (6 bases). In DNA, the CDR3 is TGCGCCAGCAGCCAAGAGCCCACAGGGAATTCACCCCTCCACTTT. It translates to CASSQEPTGNSPLHF.